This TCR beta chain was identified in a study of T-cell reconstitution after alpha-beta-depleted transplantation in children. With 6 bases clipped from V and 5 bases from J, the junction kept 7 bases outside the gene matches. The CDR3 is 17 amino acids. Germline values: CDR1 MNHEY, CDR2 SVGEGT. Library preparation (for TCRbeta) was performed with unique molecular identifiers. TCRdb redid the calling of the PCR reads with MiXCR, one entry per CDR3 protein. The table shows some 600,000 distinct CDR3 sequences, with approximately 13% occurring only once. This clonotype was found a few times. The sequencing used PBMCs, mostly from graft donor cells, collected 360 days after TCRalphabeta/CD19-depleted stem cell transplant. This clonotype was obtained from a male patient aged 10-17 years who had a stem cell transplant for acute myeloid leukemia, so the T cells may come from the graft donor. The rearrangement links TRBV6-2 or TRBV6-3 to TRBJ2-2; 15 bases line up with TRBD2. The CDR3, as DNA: TGTGCCAGCAGCCGCGGACTAGCGGGAGGGAGAACCGGGGAGCTGTTTTTT. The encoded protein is CASSRGLAGGRTGELFF.